One and the same sample provided the 6 T cell receptor beta chains below, sequenced in a study of blood T cell repertoires in COVID-19. Using immunoSEQ multiplex PCR, the repertoire was profiled, and TCRdb retains in-frame clones only, with some absent. The table lists 30,000 or so clones, under 90% of them singletons, with approximately 4% in the top ten. The sequencing input was peripheral blood. These receptor sequences come from a man aged 45-65 years with acute or convalescent COVID-19.

The rearrangement joins TRBV5-1 to TRBJ1-4; 12 bases are a match to TRBD1. CDR1 is SGHRS and CDR2 is YFSETQ in the germline V gene. CDR3 length equals 15 residues. Trimming cost V 4 bases and J 10 bases; bases outside gene matches: 8. CDR3 sequence: CASSVGTGGTGKLFF. CDR3 DNA sequence: TGCGCCAGCAGCGTGGGGACAGGGGGCACAGGAAAACTGTTTTTT.

This chain links TRBV2 with TRBJ1-5; 8 bases are a match to TRBD1. The CDR3 loop spans 15 amino acids. CDR1 and CDR2 from the germline V gene are SNHLY and FYNNEI. The V and J ends lost 2 bases and 9 bases, in that order; junction bases with no gene match: 9. The CDR3 spells CASSELGGQEGPQHF. CDR3 sequence (DNA): TGTGCCAGCAGTGAATTAGGGGGACAGGAGGGGCCCCAGCATTTT. Full variable domain (missing parts from reference TRBV2 and TRBJ1-5): EPEVTQTPSHQVTQMGQEVILRCVPISNHLYFYWYRQILGQKVEFLVSFYNNEISEKSEIFDDQFSVERPDGSNFTLKIRSTKLEDSAMYFCASSELGGQEGPQHFGDGTRLSIL.

This chain connects TRBV5-1 to TRBJ2-7; 8 nucleotides match TRBD1. The V gene end was trimmed by 5 bases and the J gene end by 4 bases; junction bases not matched to a gene: 11. The CDR3 consists of 15 residues. From germline, CDR1 is SGHRS and CDR2 YFSETQ. The CDR3 DNA sequence: TGCGCCAGCAGTCTTTCCGGGACAGGCCTTTACGAGCAGTACTTC. Translated, it gives CASSLSGTGLYEQYF.

The chain carries TRBV7-9 and TRBJ2-1; 9 bases are shared with TRBD1. Germline V gives CDR1 SEHNR, CDR2 FQNEAQ (reference sequence). Germline trimming cut 3 bases from V and 8 bases from J; bases unmatched to any gene: 8. CDR3 length: 15 amino acids. CDR3 residues: CASSFIRDRVDEQFF. The CDR3 DNA follows: TGTGCCAGCAGCTTCATCCGGGACAGGGTGGATGAGCAGTTCTTC. Filled out from reference TRBV7-9 and TRBJ2-1, the complete variable domain reads DTGVSQNPRHKITKRGQNVTFRCDPISEHNRLYWYRQTLGQGPEFLTYFQNEAQLEKSRLLSDRFSAERPKGSFSTLEIQRTEQGDSAMYLCASSFIRDRVDEQFFGPGTRLTVL.

The chain joins TRBV2 to TRBJ2-3; 10 bases map to TRBD2. Looked up from germline, CDR1 is SNHLY and CDR2 is FYNNEI. The CDR3 sequence is 16 residues long. Trimming cost V 3 bases and J 4 bases; bases outside gene matches: 7. Written as DNA, the CDR3 is TGTGCCAGCAGTGACTCGAGCGGGAGGGCCCCAGATACGCAGTATTTT. Translation: CASSDSSGRAPDTQYF.

The chain has TRBV6-5 and TRBJ1-2; weak D call: TRBD1 (6 bases). V was cut by 0 bases and J by 3 bases, with 11 bases left in between. The length of the CDR3 is 15 residues. Germline lookup yields CDR1 MNHEY and CDR2 SVGAGI. This chain's CDR3 is CASSYSMDSHYGYTF. CDR3 in DNA: TGTGCCAGCAGTTACTCGATGGACAGCCACTATGGCTACACCTTC.